The entry below gives a single TCR beta chain sequence along with its context. This receptor's antigen is unknown. The input lacks base qualities; no much larger clone sits a single base away. This specimen comes from a study of blood T cell repertoires in COVID-19 (TCRdb year 2020). For the wider study: Samples from collaborators originated in the United States, Italy and Spain and spanned both the acute and convalescent phases of COVID-19. The prospective study material was composed of cDNA or gDNA derived from T cells, B-cell-depleted T cells, or PBMCs. Subjects who had been exposed to COVID-19, were actively infected with it, or had recovered from it provided the deeply sampled blood TCRbeta repertoires that made up the dataset. The repertoires were released in a freely available public database intended as a resource for research on the immune response to SARS-CoV-2. Samples were obtained from the ongoing ImmuneRACE study (first 160 participants) and from approximately 1,200 subjects provided by 6 global collaborators. A de-identified subject ID, COVID-19 status, age in years and sex were almost always included in the sample metadata. Where available, HLA class I and class II types were taken from metadata supplied by the sample provider and were not determined by assay-based typing. What the authors observed across the whole study: Clinical and demographic metadata were provided uncurated, with the amount varying by source and participant.

TCRbeta CDR3 regions were amplified from genomic DNA using the immunoSEQ Assay, a bias-controlled multiplex PCR. In the authors' own workflow: Within the assay, amplification of reference gene primers was used to estimate how many nucleated cells each sample contained. To quantify the absolute abundance of each unique TCRbeta CDR3 rearrangement, sequence reads were collapsed and filtered. Productive Simpson clonality was computed per sample as the square root of Simpson's diversity index over productive rearrangements. TCRdb took over this immuneACCESS table, retaining in-frame rearrangements with V and J assigned. Such tables are incomplete; in checked studies, under half of the missing clones stem from an unresolved V gene, and the remainder is unexplained. Clonal size and the V and J genes are those of that table, whereas D and trimming came from the DNA. This sample has around 170,000 clones in its table, and 84% of those were observed once. The ten biggest clones cover roughly 12% of the sample.

CDR1 and CDR2 (LGHNA, YSLEER) derive from the germline V gene. The CDR3, cysteine through phenylalanine, is 15 amino acids long. Of the read, only the CDR3 DNA is kept; its 45 bases are in frame from base 1. The V end loses 4 bases and the J end loses 3 bases, and a stretch of 15 bases separates them. Participants in the prospective study were enrolled through a virtual design, were aged about 18 to 100 years, and lived in approximately 25 United States geographic areas. In the prospective study, cohorts were assigned on the basis of participant-reported clinical history obtained from a screening survey and a study questionnaire. For ImmuneRACE Cohort 3, a participant was defined as recovered based on two consecutive negative NP/OP PCR tests, clearance by a healthcare professional, or resolution of symptoms. Each participant in the prospective study had whole blood, serum and a nasopharyngeal or oropharyngeal swab collected by mobile phlebotomists. Additional blood draws and questionnaires over a 2-month period could optionally be provided by prospective study participants. Before DNA extraction, prospective study blood samples were shipped either frozen or at room temperature.

This TCR derives from a man aged 45-65 years who had recovered from COVID-19. The sequencing sample was made of PBMCs or T cells enriched from blood (not recorded which). The chain is made from TRBV4-3 and TRBJ1-2; 6 matching bases give a weak D call of TRBD1. The base sequence is TGCGCCAGCAGCCCAAAGACAGGCGCCTACTATGGCTACACCTTC. Translation gives CASSPKTGAYYGYTF.